One and the same sample provided the 29 T cell receptor beta chains below, sequenced in a study of cytomegalovirus exposure and HLA in healthy donors. PCR employed 60 Vbeta and 13 Jbeta primers. TCRdb keeps only in-frame clones here, not all; method: immunoSEQ multiplex PCR. Among about 150,000 clones, around 79% were seen once, and the ten largest hold approximately 3.7%. Material: PBMCs. All receptors come from a human donor in good health.

This clone has only one observation. The V gene is TRBV20-1, the J gene TRBJ1-1; 8 positions agree with TRBD1. The CDR3 length is 10 residues. V was clipped by 3 bases and J by 10 bases; unmatched bases: 1. Germline V gene lookup returns CDR1 DFQATT and CDR2 SNEGSKA (reference sequence). Here the CDR3 reads CSASGTGAFF. CDR3 nucleotide sequence: TGCAGTGCTAGTGGGACAGGAGCTTTCTTT.

The chain recombines TRBV13 with TRBJ2-5; 9 bases map to TRBD2. The CDR3 length is 15 residues. With 5 bases clipped from V and 4 bases from J, the junction kept 8 bases outside the gene matches. Germline V gene data show CDR1 as PRHDT and CDR2 as FYEKMQ (reference sequence). CDR3 nucleotides: TGTGCCAGCAGCATGCGGGAGGGGGGTAGAGAGACCCAGTACTTC. It translates to CASSMREGGRETQYF.

The chain carries TRBV7-9 and TRBJ2-7; a weak D match, TRBD2 (5 bases). This CDR3 is built from 15 residues. Germline V gene data show CDR1 as SEHNR and CDR2 as FQNEAQ (reference sequence). The V end lost 5 bases, the J end lost 7 bases, and 21 bases lay between the germline ends. CDR3 region: CASSAGGSVPWEQYF. The CDR3 bases are TGTGCCAGCAGCGCAGGAGGAAGTGTCCCCTGGGAGCAGTACTTC. Looking up the rest from reference TRBV7-9 and TRBJ2-7 gives the full variable domain: DTGVSQNPRHKITKRGQNVTFRCDPISEHNRLYWYRQTLGQGPEFLTYFQNEAQLEKSRLLSDRFSAERPKGSFSTLEIQRTEQGDSAMYLCASSAGGSVPWEQYFGPGTRLTVT.

The table lists this clone with a count of one. The CDR3 sequence: CASSPRVGGNEQFF. The CDR3 DNA sequence: TGTGCCAGCAGCCCCCGCGTCGGAGGGAATGAGCAGTTCTTC. The chain has TRBV7-6 and TRBJ2-1; weak D call: TRBD2 (6 bases). The CDR3 runs 14 residues. V was shortened by 5 bases and J by 7 bases, with 15 bases between the two germline ends. CDR1 SGHVS and CDR2 FNYEAQ come from the germline V gene.

The V gene is TRBV5-6, the J gene TRBJ2-3; 9 bases match TRBD2. CDR3 length: 16 residues. V lost 0 bases and J lost 9; bases outside the gene matches: 11. Germline CDR1 is SGHDT and CDR2 is YYEEEE. DNA for the CDR3: TGTGCCAGCAGCTTGGGTGTAGCGGGAGCCCTCCACACGCAGTATTTT. It yields the protein CASSLGVAGALHTQYF.

The rearrangement uses TRBV19 and TRBJ1-1, with D possibly matching TRBD1 (5 bases). V gave up 4 bases and J gave up 3 bases, with 15 bases separating them. This CDR3 comprises 15 residues. Germline assignment: CDR1 LNHDA and CDR2 SQIVND (reference sequence). Here the CDR3 reads CASSTNGGGDTEAFF. DNA for the CDR3: TGTGCCAGTAGTACCAATGGGGGAGGGGACACTGAAGCTTTCTTT.

This clone showed up just once. The gene calls are TRBV28 and TRBJ1-5; 9 bases line up with TRBD1. The CDR3 extends over 14 amino acids. V shed 4 bases and J 4 bases; nucleotides not matched to a gene: 2. Germline V gene sequence: CDR1 MDHEN, CDR2 SYDVKM. The DNA for the CDR3 is TGTGCCAGCAGTTCAGACAGGGGGAATCAGCCCCAGCATTTT. This sequence encodes CASSSDRGNQPQHF.

The V call is TRBV10-1, the J call TRBJ2-5, with 7 bases lining up with TRBD1. V lost 2 bases to trimming and J lost 5 bases; unmatched junction nucleotides: 17. Germline-derived CDR1 and CDR2 are WNHNN and SYGVQD (reference sequence). This CDR3 region has 18 residues. CDR3 nucleotides: TGCGCCAGCAGTGAGACCTCCGGGACAGCGATCCCGAGGGAGACCCAGTACTTC. Its translation is CASSETSGTAIPRETQYF.

CDR3 DNA sequence: TGCGCCAGCAGCTTGAGTCGGGGCCTAGCGGGAGTTGAGCAGTTCTTC. Amino acids: CASSLSRGLAGVEQFF. V gene TRBV5-1 combines with J gene TRBJ2-1; 10 bases match TRBD2. The CDR3 is 16 amino acids. After removal of 1 base from V and 9 bases from J, the junction contained 10 bases not matched to a gene. Germline-derived CDR1 and CDR2 are SGHRS and YFSETQ.

In its sample, this clone is medium-sized. The gene calls are TRBV27 and TRBJ2-1; 7 bases line up with TRBD2. Unmatched junction bases numbered 6, after V lost 3 bases and J lost 10 bases. Germline CDR1 reads MNHEY; CDR2 reads SMNVEV (reference sequence). CDR3 size: 13 residues. Written as DNA, the CDR3 is TGTGCCAGCAGTTTGGGTACAGCGGGAGAGCAGTTCTTC. It codes for CASSLGTAGEQFF.

V is TRBV30 and J is TRBJ1-4; 8 bases are a match to TRBD1. J lost 8 bases, V lost 3 bases, and 8 bases had no gene match. The CDR3 covers 14 residues. Germline lookup yields CDR1 GTSNPN and CDR2 SVGIG (reference sequence). CDR3 in amino acids: CAWSGQGSNEKLFF. The DNA of the CDR3 is TGTGCCTGGAGCGGACAGGGAAGCAACGAAAAACTGTTTTTT.

This clone was seen more than once but under ten times. This chain connects TRBV5-1 to TRBJ2-4, with TRBD1 matching 7 bases. Trimming removed 4 bases from V and 8 bases from J; junction bases left unmatched: 6. This CDR3 spans 13 amino acids. Germline V gene lookup returns CDR1 SGHRS and CDR2 YFSETQ. This CDR3 reads CASSVSGGDIQYF. CDR3 nucleotides: TGCGCCAGCAGCGTATCAGGGGGAGACATTCAGTACTTC.

This clone has more than one count but fewer than ten. The chain has TRBV28 and TRBJ1-2; D unclear. Germline V gives CDR1 MDHEN, CDR2 SYDVKM. Trimming removed 2 bases at V and 4 bases at J, with 14 bases between. This CDR3 is 15 amino acids long. CDR3 protein: CASSLRFFRRYGYTF. The DNA of the CDR3 is TGTGCCAGCAGTTTAAGATTTTTCAGGCGCTATGGCTACACCTTC.

This clone was observed a single time. The chain combines TRBV12-5 with TRBJ2-7; D is possibly TRBD1 (6 bases). The CDR3 is made up of 14 amino acids. Germline V gene data show CDR1 as LGHNT and CDR2 as FRNRAP. The ends were cut back, 3 bases at V and 4 bases at J, with 13 bases in the middle. Written as DNA, the CDR3 is TGTGCTAGTGGTTTAACCAGGGGAACTTACGAGCAGTACTTC. Translating it yields CASGLTRGTYEQYF.

The chain is built from TRBV12-5 and TRBJ1-5, with D perhaps TRBD1 (6 bases). Germline CDR1 and CDR2: LGHNT and FRNRAP. The CDR3 sequence is 14 residues long. The V and J ends lost 3 bases and 4 bases respectively, with 10 bases between them. The CDR3 DNA sequence: TGTGCTAGTGGTTTTGGACAGCCAAATCAGCCCCAGCATTTT. This gives the protein CASGFGQPNQPQHF.

The CDR3 region is CASSGPGTSGQETQYF. The CDR3 nucleotides are TGCGCCAGCAGTGGACCCGGGACTAGCGGCCAAGAGACCCAGTACTTC. This rearrangement joins TRBV10-2 to TRBJ2-5, with 11 nucleotides matching TRBD2. This CDR3 has 16 amino acids. Trimming cost V 4 bases and J 1 base; bases outside gene matches: 5. Germline loops: CDR1 WSHSY, CDR2 SAAADI.

This chain joins TRBV30 and TRBJ1-5; 7 nucleotides match TRBD1. The germline V gene encodes CDR1 GTSNPN and CDR2 SVGIG (reference sequence). Losses at the gene ends were 2 bases for V and 3 bases for J; bases not matched to a gene: 10. The length of the CDR3 is 16 residues. CDR3 sequence reads: CAWSPPGQEINQPQHF. Here the CDR3 DNA reads TGTGCCTGGAGTCCTCCAGGACAGGAGATCAATCAGCCCCAGCATTTT.

This chain connects TRBV6-5 to TRBJ2-7, with 9 positions matching TRBD1. Germline CDR1 is MNHEY and CDR2 is SVGAGI. This CDR3 spans 16 amino acids. J was trimmed by 5 bases and V by 2 bases; bases with no gene match: 10. Written as DNA, the CDR3 is TGTGCCAGCAGTTACGCCCTCCCGGGACAGGGTAACGAGCAGTACTTC. It codes for CASSYALPGQGNEQYF.

V is TRBV5-1 and J is TRBJ2-1, with 15 bases identical to TRBD2. J was trimmed by 6 bases and V by 4 bases; bases with no gene match: 14. Germline V gene lookup returns CDR1 SGHRS and CDR2 YFSETQ. This CDR3 has 19 amino acids. CDR3 sequence reads: CASSKQGERTSGRGNEQFF. CDR3 sequence (DNA): TGCGCCAGCAGCAAGCAGGGAGAGAGGACTAGCGGGAGGGGCAATGAGCAGTTCTTC.

The V and J genes are TRBV4-3 and TRBJ1-4; the D is unclear. Germline V gene sequence: CDR1 LGHNA, CDR2 YSLEER. Between the trimmed V and J ends, which lost 1 base and 4 bases, there was a span of 10 bases. The CDR3 is 15 residues long. DNA of the CDR3: TGCGCCAGCAGCCAAGGTCGGAGCCTTAATGAAAAACTGTTTTTT. This gives the protein CASSQGRSLNEKLFF.

The J gene is TRBJ2-1, the V gene TRBV5-1; possible D gene TRBD2, 5 bases. The CDR3 contains 16 residues. Trimming left V 2 bases short and J 5 bases short, with 17 bases between. Germline values: CDR1 SGHRS, CDR2 YFSETQ. The CDR3 here is CASSFAGGLGNNEQFF. The DNA of the CDR3 is TGCGCCAGCAGCTTTGCCGGCGGGTTGGGTAACAATGAGCAGTTCTTC.

This clone was seen more than once but under ten times. The chain is built from TRBV2 and TRBJ2-7; 8 nucleotides line up with TRBD1. Trimming took 4 bases from V and 0 from J; bases not matched to a gene: 11. The length of the CDR3 is 17 residues. Looked up from germline, CDR1 is SNHLY and CDR2 is FYNNEI. This chain's CDR3 is CASSGYVGQGSSYEQYF. The CDR3, as DNA: TGTGCCAGCAGTGGGTACGTAGGACAGGGAAGCTCCTACGAGCAGTACTTC.

Only a few counts were recorded for this clone. This chain uses TRBV19 with TRBJ1-1; TRBD1 might be the D (6 bases). Between the trimmed V and J ends, which lost 4 bases and 10 bases, there was a span of 19 bases. CDR1 is LNHDA, CDR2 SQIVND, per germline (reference sequence). The CDR3 is 14 residues long. CDR3 nucleotide sequence: TGTGCCAGTAGTACGACACCAGAACAGGGACGAGCTTTCTTT. Translated: CASSTTPEQGRAFF.

On this clone itself: The junction departs from germline at one end; a sequencing error may be responsible. The CDR3 nucleotides are TGTTCCAGCAGCTTAATTTCTCAGGGAAATTATGGCTACACCTTC. Residues: CSSSLISQGNYGYTF. The rearrangement links TRBV7-9 to TRBJ1-2; D is possibly TRBD1 (5 bases). The CDR3 consists of 15 residues. CDR1 and CDR2 from the germline V gene are SEHNR and FQNEAQ (reference sequence).

This chain links TRBV6-6 with TRBJ1-4, with a tentative D call TRBD1 (6 bases). This CDR3 spans 16 amino acids. Germline V gene sequence: CDR1 MNHNY, CDR2 SVGAGI (reference sequence). Trimming removed 4 bases at V and 0 bases at J, with 12 bases between. CDR3 in DNA: TGTGCCAGCAGTTCGACCAGGGGTGCAACTAATGAAAAACTGTTTTTT. Residues: CASSSTRGATNEKLFF.

This rearrangement joins TRBV19 to TRBJ1-2; 8 bases line up with TRBD1. The length of the CDR3 is 15 residues. With V trimmed by 2 bases and J by 5 bases, 7 bases remained unmatched. CDR1 and CDR2 from the germline V gene are LNHDA and SQIVND (reference sequence). The CDR3 DNA reads as TGTGCCAGTAGTATAACGGGGACAGGTCTTTATGGCTACACCTTC. This sequence encodes CASSITGTGLYGYTF.

This clone was picked up a small number of times. The CDR3 sequence: CASSPGPGYEQYF. DNA for the CDR3: TGTGCCAGCAGCCCCGGGCCAGGGTACGAGCAGTACTTC. V and J are TRBV7-8 and TRBJ2-7, with a possible D match to TRBD1 (5 bases). CDR1 and CDR2 (germline): SGHVS, FQNEAQ. The V and J ends lost 5 bases and 4 bases respectively, with 12 bases between them. The CDR3 is made up of 13 amino acids.

This chain links TRBV9 with TRBJ2-3, with 10 bases lining up with TRBD2. The CDR3 extends over 16 amino acids. Germline CDR1 reads SGDLS; CDR2 reads YYNGEE. V gave up 1 base and J gave up 2 bases; unmatched junction bases: 4. This CDR3 is CASSVRTSGATDTQYF. CDR3 nucleotide sequence: TGTGCCAGCAGCGTAAGAACTAGCGGGGCCACAGATACGCAGTATTTT.

In DNA, the CDR3 is TGTGCCAGCAGTCTCGAGGGTGGGTTCCTTAATGAAAAACTGTTTTTT. Protein product: CASSLEGGFLNEKLFF. The chain has TRBV7-8 and TRBJ1-4; D is unresolved. Germline CDR1 reads SGHVS; CDR2 reads FQNEAQ. V lost 6 bases and J 4 bases, leaving 18 bases between the germline ends. The CDR3 contains 16 residues.